This TCR beta chain emerged from a study of OX40 agonist ivuxolimab in advanced cancers. Trimming stripped 5 bases from V and 0 bases from J, with 5 bases between. Germline CDR1 reads MNHEY; CDR2 reads SMNVEV (reference sequence). This CDR3 region has 12 residues. Assay: immunoSEQ multiplex PCR; the TCRdb copy retains only in-frame clones and omits some. The repertoire holds fewer than 35,000 clones, with approximately 89% as singletons. The origin of this receptor is an adult with an advanced solid tumor such as melanoma, head and neck, liver or kidney cancer. This sequence joins TRBV27 and TRBJ2-7; no clear D gene. This specimen consisted of CD4+ or CD8+ T cells sorted from blood, obtained in a trial of the OX40 agonist ivuxolimab. The CDR3 bases are TGTGCCAGCAGTCTCCCCTCCTACGAGCAGTACTTC. This translates into CASSLPSYEQYF.